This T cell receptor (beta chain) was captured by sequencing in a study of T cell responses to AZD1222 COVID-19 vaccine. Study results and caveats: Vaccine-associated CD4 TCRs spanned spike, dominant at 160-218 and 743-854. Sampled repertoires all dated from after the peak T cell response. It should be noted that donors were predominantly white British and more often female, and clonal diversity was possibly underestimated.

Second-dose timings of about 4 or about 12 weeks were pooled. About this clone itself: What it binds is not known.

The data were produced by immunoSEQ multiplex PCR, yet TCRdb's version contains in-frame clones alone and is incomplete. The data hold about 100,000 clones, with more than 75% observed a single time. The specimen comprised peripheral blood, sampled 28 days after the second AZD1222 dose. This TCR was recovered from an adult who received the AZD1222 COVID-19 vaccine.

DNA for the CDR3: TGTGCCAGCAGCCCTGACAGTGTCTACGAGCAGTACTTC. Translating gives CASSPDSVYEQYF. The rearrangement joins TRBV14 to TRBJ2-7; possibly TRBD1 for D (5 bases). CDR1 is SGHDN, CDR2 FVKESK, per germline. V lost 4 bases and J lost 3, with 10 bases in between. The CDR3 has 13 residues.